This TCR beta chain is from a study of cytomegalovirus exposure and HLA in healthy donors. Study findings and constraints: Several top significant clusters appeared, in a later analysis, to be linked to common viral pathogens. Published work reported that the classifier diagnosed cytomegalovirus status with high specificity and sensitivity. Association of a missense DCLRE1C variant with TCR beta V- and J-gene trimming was reported in a later analysis.

The CDR3 spans 15 residues. V was pared by 5 bases and J by 4 bases, with 18 bases between. Per the germline V gene, CDR1 is SGHTA and CDR2 is FQGNSA. Samples came from healthy bone marrow donors. On this clone itself: The antigen is not known.

PCR employed 60 Vbeta and 13 Jbeta primers. The method was immunoSEQ multiplex PCR; TCRdb's version includes in-frame clones alone and lacks a portion of them. The sample shows about 140,000 clones, 70% to 85% of them seen only once. The sequence was obtained from a woman aged 40-49 years in good health and CMV-seronegative. J is TRBJ2-7 and V is TRBV7-2; D uncertain. Sequencing input: PBMCs. CDR3 nucleotides: TGTGCCAGCAGCCCCAGACTGGCCGCAAAATACGAGCAGTACTTC. As protein: CASSPRLAAKYEQYF.